Below, one TCR beta chain is given with its context. TCRdb's copy holds only in-frame clones and misses some; the assay was immunoSEQ multiplex PCR. The sample contains some 79,000 clones, about 90% of which appear only once. The V gene lost 1 base and the J gene lost 0 bases, with 8 bases spanning the gap. The CDR3 has 14 residues. Germline lookup yields CDR1 GTSNPN and CDR2 SVGIG (reference sequence). The data were obtained in a study of control samples from healthy donors and cancer patients. The V gene is TRBV30, the J gene TRBJ2-3; D gene uncertain. This receptor was taken from a woman aged 50 to 60 in good health. Sequencing input: blood. CDR3 loop: CAWSGGFSTDTQYF. CDR3 bases: TGTGCCTGGAGTGGGGGTTTTAGCACAGATACGCAGTATTTT.